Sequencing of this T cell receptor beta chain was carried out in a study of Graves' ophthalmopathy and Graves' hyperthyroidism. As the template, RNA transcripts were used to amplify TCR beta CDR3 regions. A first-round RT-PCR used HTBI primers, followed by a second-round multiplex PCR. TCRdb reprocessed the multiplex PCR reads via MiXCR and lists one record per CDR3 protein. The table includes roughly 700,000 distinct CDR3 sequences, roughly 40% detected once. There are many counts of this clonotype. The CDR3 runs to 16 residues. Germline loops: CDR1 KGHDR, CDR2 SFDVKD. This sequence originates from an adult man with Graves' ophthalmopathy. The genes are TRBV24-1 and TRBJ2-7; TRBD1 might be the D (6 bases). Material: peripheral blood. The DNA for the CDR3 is TGTTGGCCCTTGAGAAAGAGGCCCGAACAGGGTTCCGAGCAGTACTTC. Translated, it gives CWPLRKRPEQGSEQYF.